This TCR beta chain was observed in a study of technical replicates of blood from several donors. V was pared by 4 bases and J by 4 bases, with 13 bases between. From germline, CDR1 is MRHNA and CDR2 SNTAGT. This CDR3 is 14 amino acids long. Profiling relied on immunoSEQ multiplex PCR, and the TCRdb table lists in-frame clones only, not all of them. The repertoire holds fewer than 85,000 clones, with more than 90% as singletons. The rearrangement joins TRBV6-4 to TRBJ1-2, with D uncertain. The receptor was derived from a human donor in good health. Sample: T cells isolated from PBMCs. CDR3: CASSVSVAGYGYTF. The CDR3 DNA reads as TGTGCCAGCAGTGTTTCAGTGGCTGGCTATGGCTACACCTTC.